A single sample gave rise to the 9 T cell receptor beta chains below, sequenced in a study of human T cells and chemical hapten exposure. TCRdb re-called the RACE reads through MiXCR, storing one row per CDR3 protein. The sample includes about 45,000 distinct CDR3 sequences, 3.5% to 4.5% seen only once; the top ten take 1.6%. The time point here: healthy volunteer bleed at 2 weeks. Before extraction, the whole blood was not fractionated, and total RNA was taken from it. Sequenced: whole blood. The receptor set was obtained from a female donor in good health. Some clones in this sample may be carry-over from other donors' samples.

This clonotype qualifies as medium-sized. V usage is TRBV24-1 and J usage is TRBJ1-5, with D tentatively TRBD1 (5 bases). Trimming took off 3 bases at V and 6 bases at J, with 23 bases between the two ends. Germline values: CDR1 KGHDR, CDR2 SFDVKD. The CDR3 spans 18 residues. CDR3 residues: CATSDAPLKSGRTQPQHF. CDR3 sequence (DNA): TGTGCCACCAGTGATGCGCCCCTCAAGTCAGGGAGGACTCAGCCCCAGCATTTT.

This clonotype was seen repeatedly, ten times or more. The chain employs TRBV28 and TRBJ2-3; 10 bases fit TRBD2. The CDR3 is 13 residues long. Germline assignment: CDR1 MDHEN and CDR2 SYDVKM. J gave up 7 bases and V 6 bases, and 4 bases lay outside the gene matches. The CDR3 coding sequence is TGTGCCAGCAGACTAGCGGGGATCAATACGCAGTATTTT. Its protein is CASRLAGINTQYF.

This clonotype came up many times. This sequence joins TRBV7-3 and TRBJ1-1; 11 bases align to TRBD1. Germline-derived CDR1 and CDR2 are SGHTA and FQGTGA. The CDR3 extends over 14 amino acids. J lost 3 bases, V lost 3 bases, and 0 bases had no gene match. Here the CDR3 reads CASSLGQGDTEAFF. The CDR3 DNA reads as TGTGCCAGCAGCTTGGGACAGGGGGACACTGAAGCTTTCTTT.

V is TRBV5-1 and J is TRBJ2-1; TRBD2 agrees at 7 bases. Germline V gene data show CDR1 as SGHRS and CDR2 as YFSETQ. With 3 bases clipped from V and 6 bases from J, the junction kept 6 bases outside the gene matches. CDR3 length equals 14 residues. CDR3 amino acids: CASSSKRGINEQFF. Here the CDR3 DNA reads TGCGCCAGCAGCTCGAAGCGGGGAATCAATGAGCAGTTCTTC.

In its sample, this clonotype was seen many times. As DNA, the CDR3 is TGCGCCAGCAGCTTGGAAGGGGCCTCCTTTAGCACAGATACGCAGTATTTT. Encoded protein: CASSLEGASFSTDTQYF. The chain joins TRBV5-1 to TRBJ2-3; TRBD1 might be the D (5 bases). CDR1 SGHRS and CDR2 YFSETQ come from the germline V gene. V lost 0 bases and J lost 0, with 14 bases in between. The CDR3 spans 17 residues.

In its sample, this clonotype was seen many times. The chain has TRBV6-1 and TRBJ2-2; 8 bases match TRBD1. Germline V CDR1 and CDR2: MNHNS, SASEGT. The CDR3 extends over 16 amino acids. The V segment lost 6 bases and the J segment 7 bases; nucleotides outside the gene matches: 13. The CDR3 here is CASSKGPGGVRGELFF. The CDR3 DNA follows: TGTGCCAGCAGCAAAGGGCCAGGGGGCGTTCGCGGGGAGCTGTTTTTT.

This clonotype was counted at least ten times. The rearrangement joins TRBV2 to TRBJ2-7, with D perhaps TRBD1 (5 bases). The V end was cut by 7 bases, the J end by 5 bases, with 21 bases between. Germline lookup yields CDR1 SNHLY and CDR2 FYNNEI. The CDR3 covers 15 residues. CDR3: CASKGNRMPIHEQYF. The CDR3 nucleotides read TGTGCCAGCAAGGGGAACAGGATGCCGATACACGAGCAGTACTTC.

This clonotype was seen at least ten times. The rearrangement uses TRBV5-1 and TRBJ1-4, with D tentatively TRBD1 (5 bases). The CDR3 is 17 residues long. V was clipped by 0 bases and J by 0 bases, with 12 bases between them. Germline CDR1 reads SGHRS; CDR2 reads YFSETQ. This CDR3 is CASSLGQGLSTNEKLFF. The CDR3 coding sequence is TGCGCCAGCAGCTTGGGGCAGGGACTTTCAACTAATGAAAAACTGTTTTTT.

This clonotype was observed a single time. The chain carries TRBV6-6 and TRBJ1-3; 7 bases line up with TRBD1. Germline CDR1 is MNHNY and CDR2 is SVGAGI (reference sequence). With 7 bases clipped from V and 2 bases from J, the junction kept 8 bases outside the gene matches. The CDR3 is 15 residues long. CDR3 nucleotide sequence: TGTGCCAGCACCAAATCCAGGGGGACTGGAAACACCATATATTTT. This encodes CASTKSRGTGNTIYF.